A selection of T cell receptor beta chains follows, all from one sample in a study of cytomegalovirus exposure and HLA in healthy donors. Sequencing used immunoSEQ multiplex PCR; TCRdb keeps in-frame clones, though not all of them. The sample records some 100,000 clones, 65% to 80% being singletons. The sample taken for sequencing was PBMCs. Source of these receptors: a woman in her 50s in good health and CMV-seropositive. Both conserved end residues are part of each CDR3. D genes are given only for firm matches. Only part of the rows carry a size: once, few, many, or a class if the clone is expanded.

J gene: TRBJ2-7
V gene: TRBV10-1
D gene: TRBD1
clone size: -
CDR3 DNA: TGCGCCAGCAGTGAGCGCCGGGACAGGGGATACGAGCAGTACTTC
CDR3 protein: CASSERRDRGYEQYF

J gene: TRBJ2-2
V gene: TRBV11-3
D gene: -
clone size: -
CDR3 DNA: TGTGCCAGCAGCTTAGGATTCGTAGGGAGCGGGGAGCTGTTTTTT
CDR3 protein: CASSLGFVGSGELFF

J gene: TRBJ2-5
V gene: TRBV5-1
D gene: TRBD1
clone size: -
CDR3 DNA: TGCGCCAGCAGCCCAGGGACAGCTAGCCAAGAGACCCAGTACTTC
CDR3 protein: CASSPGTASQETQYF

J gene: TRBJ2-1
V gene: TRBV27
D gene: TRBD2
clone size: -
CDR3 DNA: TGTGCCAGCAGTTTGCAGACTAGCGGGAGTTACAATGAGCAGTTCTTC
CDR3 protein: CASSLQTSGSYNEQFF

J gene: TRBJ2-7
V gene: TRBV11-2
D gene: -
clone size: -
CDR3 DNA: TGTGCCAGCAGGCCGGACTACAGCTCCTACGAGCAGTACTTC
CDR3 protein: CASRPDYSSYEQYF

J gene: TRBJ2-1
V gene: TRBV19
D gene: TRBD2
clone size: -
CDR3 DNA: TGTGCCAGTAGTATGGACACGACTAGCAAGCCCTACAATGAGCAGTTCTTC
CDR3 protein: CASSMDTTSKPYNEQFF

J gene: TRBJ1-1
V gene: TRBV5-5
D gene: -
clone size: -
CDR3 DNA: TGTGCCAGCAGCTTGGAGGGGATTGTCATGAACACTGAAGCTTTCTTT
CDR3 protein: CASSLEGIVMNTEAFF

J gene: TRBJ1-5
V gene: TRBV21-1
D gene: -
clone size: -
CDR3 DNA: TGTGCCGGCCAGACTTATAGCAATCAGCCCCAGCATTTT
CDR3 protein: CAGQTYSNQPQHF

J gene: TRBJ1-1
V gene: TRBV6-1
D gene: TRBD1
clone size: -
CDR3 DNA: TGTGCCAGCGCTGAAGGGACAGGGAACACTGAAGCTTTCTTT
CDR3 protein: CASAEGTGNTEAFF

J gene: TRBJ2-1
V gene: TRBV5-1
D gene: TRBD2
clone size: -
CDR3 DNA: TGCGCCAGCAGCTTAGGCGGGGGAATGGGGAACAATGAGCAGTTCTTC
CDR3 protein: CASSLGGGMGNNEQFF

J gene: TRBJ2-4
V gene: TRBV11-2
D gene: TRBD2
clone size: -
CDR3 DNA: TGTGCCAGCAGCTTATCAGCGGGGGCCAAAAACATTCAGTACTTC
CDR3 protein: CASSLSAGAKNIQYF

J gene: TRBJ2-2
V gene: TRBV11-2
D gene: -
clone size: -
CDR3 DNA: TGTGCCAGCAGCGAAGTAGTCGGCGGGGAGCTGTTTTTT
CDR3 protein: CASSEVVGGELFF

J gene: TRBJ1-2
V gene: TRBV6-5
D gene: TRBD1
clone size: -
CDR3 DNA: TGTGCCAGCTCCGAGACAGGGTTCTATGGCTACACCTTC
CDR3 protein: CASSETGFYGYTF

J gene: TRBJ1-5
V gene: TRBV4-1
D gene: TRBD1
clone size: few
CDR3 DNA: TGCGCCAGCAGCCAAGGGGACAGGGGGATTCAGCCCCAGCATTTT
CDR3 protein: CASSQGDRGIQPQHF

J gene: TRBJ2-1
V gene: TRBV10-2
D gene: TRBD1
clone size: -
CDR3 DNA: TGCGCCAGCAGACACGACAGGGGAACCTACAATGAGCAGTTCTTC
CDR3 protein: CASRHDRGTYNEQFF

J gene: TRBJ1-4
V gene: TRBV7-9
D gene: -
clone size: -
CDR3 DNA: TGTGCCAGCAGCTTAGGAATGACTGCAACTAATGAAAAACTGTTTTTT
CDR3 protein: CASSLGMTATNEKLFF

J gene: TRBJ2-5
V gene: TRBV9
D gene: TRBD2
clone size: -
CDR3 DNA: TGTGCCAGCAGCCATCGGGGGGGCGCGCCCCAAGAGACCCAGTACTTC
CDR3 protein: CASSHRGGAPQETQYF

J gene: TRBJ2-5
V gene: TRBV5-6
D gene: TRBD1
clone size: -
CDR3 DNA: TGTGCCAGCAGCTTGGCGGGACAGGGGAAAGAGACCCAGTACTTC
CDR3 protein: CASSLAGQGKETQYF

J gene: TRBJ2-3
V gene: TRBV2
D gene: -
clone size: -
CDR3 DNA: TGTGCCAGCAGGGGGACTCGCACAGATACGCAGTATTTT
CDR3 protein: CASRGTRTDTQYF

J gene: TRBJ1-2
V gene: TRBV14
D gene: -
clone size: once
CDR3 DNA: TGTGCCAGCAGCCAATTCCGGGTGTTCGGCTACACCTTC
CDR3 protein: CASSQFRVFGYTF

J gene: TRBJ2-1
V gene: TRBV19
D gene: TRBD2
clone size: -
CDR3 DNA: TGTGCCAGTAGTATACGGCCTAGCGGGGGTTTCAATGAGCAGTTCTTC
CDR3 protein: CASSIRPSGGFNEQFF

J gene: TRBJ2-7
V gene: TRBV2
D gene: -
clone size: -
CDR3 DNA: TGTGCCAGCAGTGTGAACAGAGTTTACGAGCAGTACTTC
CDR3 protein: CASSVNRVYEQYF

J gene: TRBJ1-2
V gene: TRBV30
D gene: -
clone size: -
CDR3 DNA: TGTGCCTGCCCGAAGGAGGGCCCTTATGGCTACACCTTC
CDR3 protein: CACPKEGPYGYTF

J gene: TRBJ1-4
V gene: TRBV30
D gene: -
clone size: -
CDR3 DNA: TGTGCCTGGGGTCCGGGACAAATCGAAAAACTGTTTTTT
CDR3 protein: CAWGPGQIEKLFF

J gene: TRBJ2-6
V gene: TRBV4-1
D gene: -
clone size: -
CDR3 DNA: TGCGCCAGCAGCCAGGCGGTATTGGCCAACGTCCTGACTTTC
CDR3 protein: CASSQAVLANVLTF

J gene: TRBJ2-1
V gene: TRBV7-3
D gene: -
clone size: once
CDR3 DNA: TGTGCCAGCAGCTTAAGTCCGGGTCGCAATTACAATGAGCAGTTCTTC
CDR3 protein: CASSLSPGRNYNEQFF

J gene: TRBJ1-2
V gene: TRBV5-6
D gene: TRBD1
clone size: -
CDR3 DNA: TGTGCCAGCAGCTCCTCAACCGGGACAGGGGCGAACTATGGCTACACCTTC
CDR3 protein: CASSSSTGTGANYGYTF

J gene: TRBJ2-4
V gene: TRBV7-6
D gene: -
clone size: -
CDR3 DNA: TGTGCCAGCAGCCGAGGGTCTGGCCCCAACATTCAGTACTTC
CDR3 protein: CASSRGSGPNIQYF

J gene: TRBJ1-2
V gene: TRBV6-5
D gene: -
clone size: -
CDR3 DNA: TGTGCCAGCAGTGGAGATTGGGTGGGCTATGGCTACACCTTC
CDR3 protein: CASSGDWVGYGYTF

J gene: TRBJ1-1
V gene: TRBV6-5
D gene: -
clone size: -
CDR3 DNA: TGTGCCAGCAGATCACACGTGGTCTTGAACACTGAAGCTTTCTTT
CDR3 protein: CASRSHVVLNTEAFF

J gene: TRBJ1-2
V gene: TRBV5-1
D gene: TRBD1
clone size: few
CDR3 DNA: TGCGCCAGCAGCTTGGGACAGGGGGCAAGCTATGGCTACACCTTC
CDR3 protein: CASSLGQGASYGYTF

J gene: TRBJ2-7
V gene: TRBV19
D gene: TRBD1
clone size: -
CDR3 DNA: TGTGCCAGTAGTGTAAGACAGGGGGACTACGAGCAGTACTTC
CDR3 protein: CASSVRQGDYEQYF

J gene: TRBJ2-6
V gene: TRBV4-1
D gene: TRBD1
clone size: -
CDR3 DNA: TGCGCCAGCAGCCAAGATCGACTAGGACAGGGCCTCGTCTCCGGGGCCAACGTCCTGACTTTC
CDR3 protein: CASSQDRLGQGLVSGANVLTF

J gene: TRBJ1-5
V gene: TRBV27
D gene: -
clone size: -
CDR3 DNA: TGTGCCAGCAGGCCAGGTTTTGGTGTTAGCAATCAGCCCCAGCATTTT
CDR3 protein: CASRPGFGVSNQPQHF

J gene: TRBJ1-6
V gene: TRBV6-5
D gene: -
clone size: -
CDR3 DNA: TGTGCCAGCAGCAACAGGGTTCGGTCAAGGTCACCCCTCCACTTT
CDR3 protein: CASSNRVRSRSPLHF

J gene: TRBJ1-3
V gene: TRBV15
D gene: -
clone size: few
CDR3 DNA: TGTGCCACCAGCAGAGGAGGGTACTCTGGAAACACCATATATTTT
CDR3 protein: CATSRGGYSGNTIYF

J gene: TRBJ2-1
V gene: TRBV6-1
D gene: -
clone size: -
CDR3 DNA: TGTGCCAGCAGGTCCGGGGGCTACAATGAGCAGTTCTTC
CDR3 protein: CASRSGGYNEQFF

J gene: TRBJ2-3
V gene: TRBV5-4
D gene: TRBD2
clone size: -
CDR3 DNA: TGTGCCAGCACCCTAGCGGGGGGCACAGATACGCAGTATTTT
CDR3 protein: CASTLAGGTDTQYF

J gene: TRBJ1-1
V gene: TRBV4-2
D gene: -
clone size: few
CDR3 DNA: TGTGCCAGCAGCCAAGAGGCCAGGAACACTGAAGCTTTCTTT
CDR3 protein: CASSQEARNTEAFF

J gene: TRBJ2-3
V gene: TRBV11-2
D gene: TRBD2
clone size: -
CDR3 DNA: TGTGCCAGCAGCCAAGCGGGGACTTACACAGATACGCAGTATTTT
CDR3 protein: CASSQAGTYTDTQYF

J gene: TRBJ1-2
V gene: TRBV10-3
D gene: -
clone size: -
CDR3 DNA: TGTGCCATCACGGGGGGGCACGACTATGGCTACACCTTC
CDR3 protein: CAITGGHDYGYTF

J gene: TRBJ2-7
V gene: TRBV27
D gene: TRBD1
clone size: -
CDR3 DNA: TGTGCCAGCAGTTTGCTTGGATGGACAGGAACCTACGAGCAGTACTTC
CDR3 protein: CASSLLGWTGTYEQYF

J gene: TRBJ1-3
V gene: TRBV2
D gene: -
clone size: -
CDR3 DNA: TGTGCCAGCGAACGGACTTTATCAGGAAACACCATATATTTT
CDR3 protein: CASERTLSGNTIYF

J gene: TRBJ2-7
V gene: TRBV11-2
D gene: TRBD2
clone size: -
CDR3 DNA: TGTGCCAGCAGCTTCGGAGCGGGACCTACCTACGAGCAGTACTTC
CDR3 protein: CASSFGAGPTYEQYF

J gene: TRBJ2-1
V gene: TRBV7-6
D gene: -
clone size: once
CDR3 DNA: TGTGCCAGCAGCGCCCCGGGGAATGAGCAGTTCTTC
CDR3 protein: CASSAPGNEQFF

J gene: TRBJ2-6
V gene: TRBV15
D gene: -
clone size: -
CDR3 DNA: TGTGCCACCAGCAGAGATGGGGCAGGGGCCAACGTCCTGACTTTC
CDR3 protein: CATSRDGAGANVLTF

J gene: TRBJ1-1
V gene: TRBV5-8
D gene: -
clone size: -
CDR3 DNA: TGTGCCAGCAGCTTGGTACCGGTCTCCTTCAACACTGAAGCTTTCTTT
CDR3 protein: CASSLVPVSFNTEAFF

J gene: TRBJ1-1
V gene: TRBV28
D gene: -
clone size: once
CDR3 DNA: TGTGCCAGCAGTTTAGGCCTACGGGGCACTGAAGCTTTCTTT
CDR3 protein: CASSLGLRGTEAFF

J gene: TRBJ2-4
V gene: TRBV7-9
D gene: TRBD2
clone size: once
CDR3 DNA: TGTGCCAGCATCCCCTATCCTCGGGAGGATGGAACCAAAAACATTCAGTACTTC
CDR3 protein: CASIPYPREDGTKNIQYF

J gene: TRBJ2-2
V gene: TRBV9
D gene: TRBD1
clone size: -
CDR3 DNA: TGTGCCAGCAGCGTAGGGGACAGGGGTCTTTCCGGGGAGCTGTTTTTT
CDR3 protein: CASSVGDRGLSGELFF

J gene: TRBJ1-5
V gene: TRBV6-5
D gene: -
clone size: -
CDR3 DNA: TGTGCCAGCAGTTACACGACAGGCTCCAATCAGCCCCAGCATTTT
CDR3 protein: CASSYTTGSNQPQHF

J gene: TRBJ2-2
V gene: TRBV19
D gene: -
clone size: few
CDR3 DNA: TGTGCCAGTAGTCCGGTAGCGGTGAACACCGGGGAGCTGTTTTTT
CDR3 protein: CASSPVAVNTGELFF